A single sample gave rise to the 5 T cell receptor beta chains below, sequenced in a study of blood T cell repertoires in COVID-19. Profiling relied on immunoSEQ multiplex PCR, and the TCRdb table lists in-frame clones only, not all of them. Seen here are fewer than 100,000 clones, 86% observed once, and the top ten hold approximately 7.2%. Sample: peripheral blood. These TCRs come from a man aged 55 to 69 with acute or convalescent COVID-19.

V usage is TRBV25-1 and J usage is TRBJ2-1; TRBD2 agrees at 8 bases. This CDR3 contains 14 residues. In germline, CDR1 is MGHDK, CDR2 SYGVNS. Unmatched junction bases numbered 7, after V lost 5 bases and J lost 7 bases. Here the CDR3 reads CASSRGGISNEQFF. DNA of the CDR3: TGTGCCAGCAGTCGGGGGGGGATAAGTAATGAGCAGTTCTTC.

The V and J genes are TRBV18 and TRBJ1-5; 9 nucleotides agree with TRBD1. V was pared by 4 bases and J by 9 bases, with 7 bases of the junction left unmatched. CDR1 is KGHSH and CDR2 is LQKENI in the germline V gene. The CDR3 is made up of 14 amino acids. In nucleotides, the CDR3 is TGTGCCAGCTCACGGGGACAGGGTGCTTGGCCCCAGCATTTT. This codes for CASSRGQGAWPQHF. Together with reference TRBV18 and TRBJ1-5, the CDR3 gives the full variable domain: NAGVMQNPRHLVRRRGQEARLRCSPMKGHSHVYWYRQLPEEGLKFMVYLQKENIIDESGMPKERFSAEFPKEGPSILRIQQVVRGDSAAYFCASSRGQGAWPQHFGDGTRLSIL.

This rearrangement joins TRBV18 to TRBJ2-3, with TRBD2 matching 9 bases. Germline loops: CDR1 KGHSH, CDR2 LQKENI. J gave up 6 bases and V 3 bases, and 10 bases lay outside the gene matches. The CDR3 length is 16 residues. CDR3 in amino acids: CASSPTFAGGMDTQYF. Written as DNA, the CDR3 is TGTGCCAGCTCACCGACGTTCGCGGGAGGGATGGATACGCAGTATTTT.

The CDR3: CASSWEGTEEAFF. The CDR3 DNA reads as TGTGCCAGCAGCTGGGAGGGAACAGAAGAAGCTTTCTTT. The V gene is TRBV5-5, the J gene TRBJ1-1; D remains unclear. Germline lookup yields CDR1 SGHKS and CDR2 YYEKEE (reference sequence). V was trimmed by 3 bases and J by 8 bases, leaving 14 bases between them. The length of the CDR3 is 13 residues.

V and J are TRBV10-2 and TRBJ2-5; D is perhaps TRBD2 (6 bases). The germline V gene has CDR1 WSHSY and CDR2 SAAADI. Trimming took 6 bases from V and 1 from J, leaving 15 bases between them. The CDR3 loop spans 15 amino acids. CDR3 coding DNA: TGCGCCAGCAGAGACCCTCCTAGCGCCCAAGAGACCCAGTACTTC. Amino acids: CASRDPPSAQETQYF.